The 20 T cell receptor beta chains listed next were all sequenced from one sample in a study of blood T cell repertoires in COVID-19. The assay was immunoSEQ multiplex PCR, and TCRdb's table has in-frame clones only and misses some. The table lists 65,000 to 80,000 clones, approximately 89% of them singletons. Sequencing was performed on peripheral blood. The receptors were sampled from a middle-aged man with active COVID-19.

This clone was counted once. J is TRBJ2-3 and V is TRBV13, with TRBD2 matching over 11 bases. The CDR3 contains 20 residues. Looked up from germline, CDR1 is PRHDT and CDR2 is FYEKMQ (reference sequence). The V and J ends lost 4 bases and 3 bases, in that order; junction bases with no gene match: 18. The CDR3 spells CASSSYLLAGGKPETDTQYF. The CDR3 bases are TGTGCCAGCAGCTCTTACCTCTTAGCGGGGGGGAAACCGGAGACAGATACGCAGTATTTT.

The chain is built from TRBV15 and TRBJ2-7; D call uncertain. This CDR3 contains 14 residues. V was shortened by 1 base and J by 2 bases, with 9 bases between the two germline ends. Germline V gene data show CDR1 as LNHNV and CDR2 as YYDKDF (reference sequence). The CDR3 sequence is CATSRAYGTYEQYF. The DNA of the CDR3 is TGTGCCACCAGCAGAGCTTACGGTACCTACGAGCAGTACTTC. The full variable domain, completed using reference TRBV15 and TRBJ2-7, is DAMVIQNPRYQVTQFGKPVTLSCSQTLNHNVMYWYQQKSSQAPKLLFHYYDKDFNNEADTPDNFQSRRPNTSFCFLDIRSPGLGDTAMYLCATSRAYGTYEQYFGPGTRLTVT.

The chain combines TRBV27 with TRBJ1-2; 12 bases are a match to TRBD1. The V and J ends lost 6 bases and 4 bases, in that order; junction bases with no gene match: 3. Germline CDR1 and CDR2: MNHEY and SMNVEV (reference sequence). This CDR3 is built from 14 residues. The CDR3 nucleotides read TGTGCCAGCAGCGGGACAGGGGGCCTCTATGGCTACACCTTC. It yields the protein CASSGTGGLYGYTF.

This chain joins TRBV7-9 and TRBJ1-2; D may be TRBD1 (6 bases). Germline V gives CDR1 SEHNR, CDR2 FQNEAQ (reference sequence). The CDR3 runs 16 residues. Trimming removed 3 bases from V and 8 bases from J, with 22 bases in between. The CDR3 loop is CASSFRGLETGWGYTF. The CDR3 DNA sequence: TGTGCCAGCAGCTTTCGTGGTCTGGAGACAGGTTGGGGCTACACCTTC.

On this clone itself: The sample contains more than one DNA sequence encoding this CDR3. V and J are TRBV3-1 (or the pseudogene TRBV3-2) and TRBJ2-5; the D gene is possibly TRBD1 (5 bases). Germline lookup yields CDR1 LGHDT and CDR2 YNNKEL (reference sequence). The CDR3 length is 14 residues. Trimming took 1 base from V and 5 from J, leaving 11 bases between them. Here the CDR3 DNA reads TGTGCCAGCAGCCAAGCCCAGGGCGTGGAGACCCAGTACTTC. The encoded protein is CASSQAQGVETQYF.

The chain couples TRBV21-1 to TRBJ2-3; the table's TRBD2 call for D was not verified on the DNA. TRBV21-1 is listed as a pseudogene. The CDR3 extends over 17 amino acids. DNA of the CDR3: TGTGCCACCTCGGCTACCTTCCAGCGAGCTCCGCCAGATACGCAGTATTTT. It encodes CATSATFQRAPPDTQYF.

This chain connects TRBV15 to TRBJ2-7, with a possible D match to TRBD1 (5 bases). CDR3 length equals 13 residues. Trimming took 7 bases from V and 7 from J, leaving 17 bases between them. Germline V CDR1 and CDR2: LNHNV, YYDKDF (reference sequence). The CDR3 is CATKRGLLGEQYF. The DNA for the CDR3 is TGTGCCACCAAAAGGGGCCTTTTGGGGGAGCAGTACTTC.

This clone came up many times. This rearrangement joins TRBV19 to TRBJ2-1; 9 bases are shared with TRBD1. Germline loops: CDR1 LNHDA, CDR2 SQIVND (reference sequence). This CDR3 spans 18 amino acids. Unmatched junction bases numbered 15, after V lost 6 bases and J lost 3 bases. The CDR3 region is CASRLGTGSVPIYNEQFF. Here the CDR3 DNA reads TGTGCCAGTAGGCTGGGGACAGGGTCTGTCCCGATCTACAATGAGCAGTTCTTC.

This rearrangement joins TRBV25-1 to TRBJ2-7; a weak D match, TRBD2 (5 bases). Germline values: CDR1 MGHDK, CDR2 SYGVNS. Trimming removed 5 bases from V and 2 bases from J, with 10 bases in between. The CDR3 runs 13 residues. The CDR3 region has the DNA TGTGCCAGCAGTCCCGGGATAGCCTACGAGCAGTACTTC. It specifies CASSPGIAYEQYF.

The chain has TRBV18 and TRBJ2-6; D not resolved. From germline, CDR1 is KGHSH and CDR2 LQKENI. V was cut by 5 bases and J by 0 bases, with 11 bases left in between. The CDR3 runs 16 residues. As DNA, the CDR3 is TGTGCCAGCTCAAAGCCTATCACCTCTGGGGCCAACGTCCTGACTTTC. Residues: CASSKPITSGANVLTF.

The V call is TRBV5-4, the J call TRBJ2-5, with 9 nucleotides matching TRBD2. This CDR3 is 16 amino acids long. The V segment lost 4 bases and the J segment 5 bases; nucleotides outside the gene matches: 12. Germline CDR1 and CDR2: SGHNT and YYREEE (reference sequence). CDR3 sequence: CASSKGTSRSRETQYF. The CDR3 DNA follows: TGTGCCAGCAGCAAGGGGACTAGCAGGAGTCGTGAGACCCAGTACTTC.

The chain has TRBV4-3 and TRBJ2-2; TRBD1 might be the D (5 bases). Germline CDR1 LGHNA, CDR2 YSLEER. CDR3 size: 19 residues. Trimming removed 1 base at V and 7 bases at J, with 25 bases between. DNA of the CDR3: TGCGCCAGCAGCCAAGGCCCGGCGGTCCAGGGCCGGTTGGGCGGGGAGCTGTTTTTT. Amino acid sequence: CASSQGPAVQGRLGGELFF.

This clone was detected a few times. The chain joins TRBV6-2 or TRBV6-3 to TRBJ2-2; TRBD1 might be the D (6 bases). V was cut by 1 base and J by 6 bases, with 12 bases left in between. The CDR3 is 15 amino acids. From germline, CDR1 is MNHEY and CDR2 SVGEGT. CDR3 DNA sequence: TGTGCCAGCAGTTACTACCCCAGGGGCGCCGGGGAGCTGTTTTTT. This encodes CASSYYPRGAGELFF.

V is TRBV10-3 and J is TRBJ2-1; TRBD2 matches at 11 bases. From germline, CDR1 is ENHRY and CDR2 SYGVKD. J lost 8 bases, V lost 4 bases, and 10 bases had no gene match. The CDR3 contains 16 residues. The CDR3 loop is CAISVSTSGVVDEQFF. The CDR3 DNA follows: TGTGCCATCAGTGTCTCGACTAGCGGGGTCGTGGATGAGCAGTTCTTC.

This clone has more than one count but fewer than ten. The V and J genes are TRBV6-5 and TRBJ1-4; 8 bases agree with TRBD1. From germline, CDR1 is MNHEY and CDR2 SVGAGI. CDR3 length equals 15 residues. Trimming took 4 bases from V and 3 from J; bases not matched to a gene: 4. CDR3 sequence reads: CASSSQGAANEKLFF. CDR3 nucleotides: TGTGCCAGCAGTTCCCAGGGGGCGGCTAATGAAAAACTGTTTTTT.

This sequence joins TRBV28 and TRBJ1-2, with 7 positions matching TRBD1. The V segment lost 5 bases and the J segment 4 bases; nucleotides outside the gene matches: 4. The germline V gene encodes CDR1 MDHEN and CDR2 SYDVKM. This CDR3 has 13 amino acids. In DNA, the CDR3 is TGTGCCAGCAGTAAGAGGGGGCGCTATGGCTACACCTTC. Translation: CASSKRGRYGYTF.

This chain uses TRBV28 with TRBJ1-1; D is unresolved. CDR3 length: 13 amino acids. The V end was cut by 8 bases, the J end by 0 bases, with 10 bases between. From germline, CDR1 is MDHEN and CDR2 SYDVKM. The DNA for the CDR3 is TGTGCCAGCCATGACACTTTGAACACTGAAGCTTTCTTT. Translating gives CASHDTLNTEAFF. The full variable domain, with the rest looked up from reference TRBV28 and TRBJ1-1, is DVKVTQSSRYLVKRTGEKVFLECVQDMDHENMFWYRQDPGLGLRLIYFSYDVKMKEKGDIPEGYSVSREKKERFSLILESASTNQTSMYLCASHDTLNTEAFFGQGTRLTVV.

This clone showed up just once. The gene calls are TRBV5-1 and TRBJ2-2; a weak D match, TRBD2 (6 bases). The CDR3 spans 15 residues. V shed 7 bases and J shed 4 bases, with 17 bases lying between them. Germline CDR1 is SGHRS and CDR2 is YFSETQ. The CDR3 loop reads CASSHGGAGTGELFF. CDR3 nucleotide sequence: TGCGCCAGCTCCCATGGAGGGGCTGGCACCGGGGAGCTGTTTTTT.

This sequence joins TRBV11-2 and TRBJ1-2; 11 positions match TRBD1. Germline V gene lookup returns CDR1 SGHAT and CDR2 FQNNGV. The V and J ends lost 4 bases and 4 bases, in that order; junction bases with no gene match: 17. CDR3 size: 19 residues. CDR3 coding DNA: TGTGCCAGCAGCTCAACTAGACCTTGGACAGGGGGCGAAGGCTATGGCTACACCTTC. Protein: CASSSTRPWTGGEGYGYTF.

The CDR3 coding sequence is TGTGCCAGCTCACCGGGACAGGGGATCGGCGAGCAGTACTTC. Translation gives CASSPGQGIGEQYF. The chain uses TRBV18 and TRBJ2-7; 10 bases are shared with TRBD1. The CDR3 has 14 amino acids. Germline V gives CDR1 KGHSH, CDR2 LQKENI. The V and J ends lost 3 bases and 6 bases, in that order; junction bases with no gene match: 5.